What follows are 8 T cell receptor beta chains derived from one specimen sequenced in a study of human T cells and chemical hapten exposure. TCRdb processed the RACE reads anew with MiXCR; each CDR3 protein has one entry. The sample has 85,000 to 90,000 distinct CDR3 sequences, 9.6% seen once; the top ten hold approximately 3.9%. Time point indicated: pre-sensitization, week 0. As for treatment: therapeutic diphenylcyclopropenone sensitization with weekly scalp DPC. The sample in question was whole blood, obtained in connection with sensitization to the hapten diphenylcyclopropenone (DPC). The receptors were gathered from a woman in her 40s with alopecia areata. Some clones in this sample may be carry-over from other donors' samples.

This clonotype was found a few times. The chain joins TRBV2 to TRBJ1-5, with a tentative D call TRBD1 (6 bases). The germline gives CDR1 SNHLY, CDR2 FYNNEI. The CDR3 extends over 13 amino acids. The V end lost 6 bases, the J end lost 1 base, and 7 bases lay between the germline ends. The CDR3 DNA is TGTGCCAGCAGACAGGGAAGCAATCAGCCCCAGCATTTT. It translates to CASRQGSNQPQHF.

V and J are TRBV29-1 and TRBJ2-2; a weak D match, TRBD1 (6 bases). Germline lookup yields CDR1 SQVTM and CDR2 ANQGSEA. The CDR3 covers 17 residues. V was trimmed by 4 bases and J by 2 bases, leaving 20 bases between them. The CDR3, as DNA: TGCAGCGTTGGTGACCCCGCGCAGGGGTCAAACACCGGGGAGCTGTTTTTT. Translation: CSVGDPAQGSNTGELFF.

This chain uses TRBV6-2 or TRBV6-3 with TRBJ1-1; tentatively, D is TRBD1 (6 bases). The CDR3 covers 15 residues. V lost 0 bases and J 6 bases, leaving 14 bases between the germline ends. Germline CDR1 and CDR2: MNHEY and SVGEGT. In DNA, the CDR3 is TGTGCCAGCAGTTACTCGACCCGCGGGGGCTCTGAAGCTTTCTTT. Translation: CASSYSTRGGSEAFF.

This clonotype has only a few counts. The chain links TRBV27 to TRBJ2-2, with TRBD2 matching 9 bases. J was trimmed by 4 bases and V by 1 base; bases with no gene match: 4. Germline CDR1 MNHEY, CDR2 SMNVEV (reference sequence). The CDR3 is 16 residues long. The CDR3 nucleotides are TGTGCCAGCAGTTTATGGCGGGGGGGCGGCACCGGGGAGCTGTTTTTT. Translation gives CASSLWRGGGTGELFF.

This clonotype has a count of ten or more. The chain's CDR3 is CAIMGQGTYSYTF. CDR3 DNA: TGTGCCATCATGGGACAGGGGACATATAGCTACACCTTC. The chain employs TRBV10-3 and TRBJ1-2, with 10 bases that match TRBD1. V was clipped by 7 bases and J by 9 bases; unmatched bases: 8. Germline loops: CDR1 ENHRY, CDR2 SYGVKD. The CDR3 runs 13 residues.

This clonotype was observed many times. The rearrangement uses TRBV6-6 and TRBJ2-1; 12 bases align to TRBD1. The ends lost 11 bases at V and 6 bases at J; junction bases unmatched: 5. This CDR3 has 13 residues. The germline CDR1 and CDR2 sequences are MNHNY and SVGAGI (reference sequence). This chain's CDR3 is CAGGQGAPNEQFF. As DNA, the CDR3 is TGTGCCGGGGGACAGGGGGCCCCCAATGAGCAGTTCTTC.

This clonotype was detected ten times or more. CDR3 bases: TGTGCCAGCAGCAAAGGACTAGCGGGGGGTTACAATGAGCAGTTCTTC. This codes for CASSKGLAGGYNEQFF. V is TRBV7-2 and J is TRBJ2-1, with TRBD2 identical over 14 bases. This CDR3 contains 16 residues. The ends lost 5 bases at V and 4 bases at J; junction bases unmatched: 4. Germline V lookup: CDR1 SGHTA, CDR2 FQGNSA.

This clonotype appeared a few times. This chain joins TRBV6-5 and TRBJ1-1; D is unclear. Germline V lookup: CDR1 MNHEY, CDR2 SVGAGI. V lost 7 bases to trimming and J lost 1 base, with 13 bases between them. There are 14 residues in the CDR3. The CDR3 bases are TGTGCCAGCACATATGGATCGACGAACACTGAAGCTTTCTTT. Protein product: CASTYGSTNTEAFF.